The 20 T cell receptor beta chains below come from one sample, sequenced in a study of blood T cell repertoires in COVID-19 (dated by TCRdb to 2019 to 2021). Library preparation used the immunoSEQ multiplex PCR assay. Drawn from immuneACCESS, this table holds only the in-frame rearrangements with V and J called that TCRdb kept. Clones are partly lost; checked studies trace under half to an unresolved V gene and leave the rest unexplained. Within this sample are tens of thousands of clones, with approximately 86% of them counted one time only. 20% to 25% of the sample goes to the ten largest clones. Sequenced material: peripheral blood. These receptor sequences come from a woman over 75 with COVID-19, enrolled during active disease.

J is TRBJ1-5 and V is TRBV6-5; 7 nucleotides line up with TRBD1. CDR3 length: 15 amino acids. The junction had 9 bases not matched to a gene; V was cut back by 6 bases and J by 4 bases. From germline, CDR1 is MNHEY and CDR2 SVGAGI. Here the CDR3 reads CASSLGQELNQPQHF. CDR3 bases: TGTGCCAGCAGCTTAGGACAGGAACTAAATCAGCCCCAGCATTTT.

The rearrangement links TRBV19 to TRBJ2-5; possible D gene TRBD1, 6 bases. There are 19 residues in the CDR3. Trimming stripped 5 bases from V and 0 bases from J, with 25 bases between. The germline V gene encodes CDR1 LNHDA and CDR2 SQIVND (reference sequence). The CDR3: CASSGHRVGTRLYQETQYF. Written as DNA, the CDR3 is TGTGCCAGTAGTGGACACAGGGTGGGGACGAGATTGTACCAAGAGACCCAGTACTTC.

This chain links TRBV19 with TRBJ1-6; D not certain. V dropped 3 bases and J dropped 7 bases, with 4 bases sitting between them. The CDR3 totals 12 residues. The germline V gene encodes CDR1 LNHDA and CDR2 SQIVND (reference sequence). CDR3 sequence reads: CASSIRNSPLHF. In nucleotides, the CDR3 is TGTGCCAGTAGTATCCGGAATTCACCCCTCCACTTT.

This chain links TRBV19 with TRBJ2-7; 8 bases match TRBD1. Trimming removed 3 bases from V and 0 bases from J; junction bases left unmatched: 10. CDR1 and CDR2 (germline): LNHDA, SQIVND (reference sequence). This CDR3 region has 17 residues. CDR3 residues: CASSIPSRTGISYEQYF. The DNA of the CDR3 is TGTGCCAGTAGTATCCCCTCTAGGACAGGGATCTCCTACGAGCAGTACTTC.

The gene calls are TRBV25-1 and TRBJ2-7; TRBD1 agrees at 9 bases. J lost 1 base, V lost 6 bases, and 7 bases had no gene match. This CDR3 is built from 15 residues. Germline V gene data show CDR1 as MGHDK and CDR2 as SYGVNS. The DNA for the CDR3 is TGTGCCAGCAGCAAGGGACAGGGAAGGTCCTACGAGCAGTACTTC. Amino acid sequence: CASSKGQGRSYEQYF.

The V gene is TRBV9, the J gene TRBJ1-3; the D gene is possibly TRBD1 (5 bases). V lost 3 bases and J 0 bases, leaving 10 bases between the germline ends. CDR3 length equals 15 residues. Germline CDR1 is SGDLS and CDR2 is YYNGEE. Here the CDR3 reads CASSALGGSGNTIYF. As DNA, the CDR3 is TGTGCCAGCAGCGCCCTGGGGGGCTCTGGAAACACCATATATTTT.

This chain uses TRBV3-1 (or the pseudogene TRBV3-2) with TRBJ1-5; D gene uncertain. V lost 1 base and J lost 0, with 10 bases in between. This CDR3 contains 16 residues. Germline-derived CDR1 and CDR2 are LGHDT and YNNKEL (reference sequence). The CDR3 DNA reads as TGTGCCAGCAGCCAAGGCGTTACGAATAGCAATCAGCCCCAGCATTTT. This encodes CASSQGVTNSNQPQHF.

The chain is built from TRBV11-2 and TRBJ2-2, with TRBD2 matching 8 bases. Trimming removed 4 bases from V and 5 bases from J; junction bases left unmatched: 9. Germline V CDR1 and CDR2: SGHAT, FQNNGV. The length of the CDR3 is 16 residues. This CDR3 is CASSSPSGLATGELFF. CDR3 sequence (DNA): TGTGCCAGCAGCTCCCCATCAGGACTAGCAACCGGGGAGCTGTTTTTT.

The chain joins TRBV5-4 to TRBJ2-1; 8 bases align to TRBD1. The ends lost 4 bases at V and 7 bases at J; junction bases unmatched: 7. CDR3 length: 14 amino acids. Looked up from germline, CDR1 is SGHNT and CDR2 is YYREEE (reference sequence). CDR3 residues: CASSIPGQGNEQFF. As DNA, the CDR3 is TGTGCCAGCAGCATCCCTGGACAGGGTAATGAGCAGTTCTTC. Complete variable domain (other parts from reference TRBV5-4 and TRBJ2-1): ETGVTQSPTHLIKTRGQQVTLRCSSQSGHNTVSWYQQALGQGPQFIFQYYREEENGRGNFPPRFSGLQFPNYSSELNVNALELDDSALYLCASSIPGQGNEQFFGPGTRLTVL.

This chain uses TRBV19 with TRBJ1-3; 8 bases fit TRBD1. Germline V CDR1 and CDR2: LNHDA, SQIVND (reference sequence). V shed 6 bases, J shed 2 bases, and the junction held 9 bases outside the gene matches. This CDR3 has 16 amino acids. CDR3 in amino acids: CASSPWDRTPGNTIYF. DNA of the CDR3: TGTGCCAGTAGCCCCTGGGACAGGACGCCTGGAAACACCATATATTTT.

This chain uses TRBV20-1 with TRBJ1-2; D unresolved. Germline CDR1 is DFQATT and CDR2 is SNEGSKA (reference sequence). V gave up 3 bases and J gave up 4 bases, with 15 bases separating them. The CDR3 is 14 amino acids. The CDR3 sequence is CSASPHGPRYGYTF. For the CDR3, the DNA is TGCAGTGCTAGTCCTCATGGGCCACGCTATGGCTACACCTTC.

This chain uses TRBV12-5 with TRBJ2-2, with TRBD2 as a possible D gene (7 bases). V was pared by 5 bases and J by 4 bases, with 17 bases between. This CDR3 contains 16 residues. Germline CDR1 reads LGHNT; CDR2 reads FRNRAP. CDR3 bases: TGTGCTAGTGGTGCTGGACAGCGGGGTGGCACCGGGGAGCTGTTTTTT. It encodes CASGAGQRGGTGELFF.

This clone was counted a single time. V is TRBV5-6 and J is TRBJ1-3, with TRBD1 as a possible D gene (6 bases). This CDR3 region has 16 residues. Germline assignment: CDR1 SGHDT and CDR2 YYEEEE. V dropped 4 bases and J dropped 1 base, with 15 bases sitting between them. The CDR3 reads CASSKPTGFSGNTIYF. CDR3 sequence (DNA): TGTGCCAGCAGCAAACCAACAGGGTTTTCTGGAAACACCATATATTTT.

The V gene is TRBV7-8, the J gene TRBJ2-2; 11 nucleotides match TRBD1. CDR3 length equals 16 residues. The germline CDR1 and CDR2 sequences are SGHVS and FQNEAQ. V was clipped by 0 bases and J by 6 bases; unmatched bases: 3. CDR3 sequence: CASSLAGTGGAGELFF. The CDR3 DNA reads as TGTGCCAGCAGCTTAGCCGGGACAGGGGGGGCCGGGGAGCTGTTTTTT.

This clone was observed a single time. The rearrangement joins TRBV5-6 to TRBJ1-3, with D possibly TRBD1 on 6 matching bases. The CDR3 has 17 residues. The ends were cut back, 1 base at V and 3 bases at J, with 17 bases in the middle. Germline V gives CDR1 SGHDT, CDR2 YYEEEE. The CDR3 sequence: CASSLRGALMFGNTIYF. The CDR3 DNA reads as TGTGCCAGCAGCTTGCGGGGGGCGCTTATGTTTGGAAACACCATATATTTT.

This clone came up once. The gene calls are TRBV5-6 and TRBJ1-6, with D possibly being TRBD1 (5 bases). The V and J ends lost 3 bases and 7 bases respectively, with 20 bases between them. The CDR3 extends over 17 amino acids. Germline V gene lookup returns CDR1 SGHDT and CDR2 YYEEEE. The CDR3 reads CASSSEALGGMNSPLHF. For the CDR3, the DNA is TGTGCCAGCAGCTCGGAAGCGTTGGGGGGTATGAATTCACCCCTCCACTTT.

The V call is TRBV11-2, the J call TRBJ1-5, with TRBD1 matching 9 bases. Trimming cost V 5 bases and J 6 bases; bases outside gene matches: 5. There are 14 residues in the CDR3. CDR1 is SGHAT and CDR2 is FQNNGV in the germline V gene. DNA of the CDR3: TGTGCCAGCAGCACGGACAGGGGCGGTCAGCCCCAGCATTTT. Encoded protein: CASSTDRGGQPQHF.

The genes are TRBV30 and TRBJ2-2, with TRBD2 matching 9 bases. The CDR3 loop spans 14 amino acids. The germline V gene encodes CDR1 GTSNPN and CDR2 SVGIG (reference sequence). The V segment lost 0 bases and the J segment 4 bases; nucleotides outside the gene matches: 0. The chain's CDR3 is CAWSVAGGTGELFF. The CDR3 bases are TGTGCCTGGAGTGTAGCGGGAGGCACCGGGGAGCTGTTTTTT.

J is TRBJ2-2 and V is TRBV2; TRBD2 aligns across 11 bases. Germline assignment: CDR1 SNHLY and CDR2 FYNNEI. The CDR3 length is 17 residues. The J segment lost 4 bases and the V segment lost 6 bases, leaving 10 bases of the junction unmatched. The CDR3 nucleotides read TGTGCCAGCAGAGGTAGCGGGGGGGCTCGTGGCACCGGGGAGCTGTTTTTT. This translates into CASRGSGGARGTGELFF. The full variable domain, its missing parts supplied by reference TRBV2 and TRBJ2-2, is EPEVTQTPSHQVTQMGQEVILRCVPISNHLYFYWYRQILGQKVEFLVSFYNNEISEKSEIFDDQFSVERPDGSNFTLKIRSTKLEDSAMYFCASRGSGGARGTGELFFGEGSRLTVL.

The chain links TRBV3-1 (or the pseudogene TRBV3-2) to TRBJ1-2, with 7 bases identical to TRBD1. The germline V gene has CDR1 LGHDT and CDR2 YNNKEL (reference sequence). V lost 3 bases and J lost 7; bases outside the gene matches: 11. CDR3 length equals 15 residues. CDR3 loop: CASSHGPTGLGGYTF. Written as DNA, the CDR3 is TGTGCCAGCAGCCACGGCCCGACAGGGTTAGGTGGCTACACCTTC.